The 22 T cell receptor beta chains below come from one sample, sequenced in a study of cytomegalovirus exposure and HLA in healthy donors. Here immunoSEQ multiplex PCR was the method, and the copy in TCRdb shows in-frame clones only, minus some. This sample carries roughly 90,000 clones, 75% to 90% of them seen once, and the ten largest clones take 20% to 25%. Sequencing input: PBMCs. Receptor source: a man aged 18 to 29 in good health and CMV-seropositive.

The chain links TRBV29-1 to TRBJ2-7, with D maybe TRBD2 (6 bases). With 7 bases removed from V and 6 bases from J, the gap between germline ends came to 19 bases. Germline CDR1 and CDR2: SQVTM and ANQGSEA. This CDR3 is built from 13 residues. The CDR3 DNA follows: TGCAGCGCGGAACTAGCCGAGGTCTCCGAGCAGTACTTC. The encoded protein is CSAELAEVSEQYF.

CDR3 sequence reads: CASSLLGGTGTDTQYF. In DNA form, the CDR3 reads TGCGCCAGCAGCCTCCTCGGCGGGACAGGGACAGATACGCAGTATTTT. The chain couples TRBV5-1 to TRBJ2-3; TRBD1 matches at 9 bases. The CDR3 is made up of 16 amino acids. CDR1 is SGHRS and CDR2 is YFSETQ in the germline V gene. The trim removed 4 bases at V and 3 bases at J, leaving 9 bases unmatched.

The CDR3 DNA follows: TGCAGTGCGATGGGGGGTGGAATTGAAAAACTGTTTTTT. Protein: CSAMGGGIEKLFF. V is TRBV29-1 and J is TRBJ1-4; tentatively, D is TRBD1 (5 bases). CDR1 is SQVTM and CDR2 is ANQGSEA in the germline V gene. The CDR3 runs to 13 residues.

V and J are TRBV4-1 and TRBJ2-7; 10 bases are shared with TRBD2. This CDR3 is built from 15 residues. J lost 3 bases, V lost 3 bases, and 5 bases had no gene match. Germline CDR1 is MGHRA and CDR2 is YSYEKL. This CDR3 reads CASSHRTSGDYEQYF. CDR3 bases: TGCGCCAGCAGCCACCGGACTAGCGGAGACTACGAGCAGTACTTC.

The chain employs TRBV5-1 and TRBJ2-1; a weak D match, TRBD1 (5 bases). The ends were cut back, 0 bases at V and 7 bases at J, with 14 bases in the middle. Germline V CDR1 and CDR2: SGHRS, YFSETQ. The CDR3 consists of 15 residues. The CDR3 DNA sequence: TGCGCCAGCAGCTTGGGCTGGGGCCCTGAGAATGAGCAGTTCTTC. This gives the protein CASSLGWGPENEQFF. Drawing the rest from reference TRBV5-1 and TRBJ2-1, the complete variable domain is KAGVTQTPRYLIKTRGQQVTLSCSPISGHRSVSWYQQTPGQGLQFLFEYFSETQRNKGNFPGRFSGRQFSNSRSEMNVSTLELGDSALYLCASSLGWGPENEQFFGPGTRLTVL.

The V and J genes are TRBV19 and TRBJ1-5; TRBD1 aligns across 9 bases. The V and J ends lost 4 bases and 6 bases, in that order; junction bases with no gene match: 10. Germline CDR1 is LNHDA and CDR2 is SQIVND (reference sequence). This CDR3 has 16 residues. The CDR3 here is CASSTITGGPGQPQHF. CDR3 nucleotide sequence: TGTGCCAGTAGTACCATAACAGGGGGCCCGGGTCAGCCCCAGCATTTT.

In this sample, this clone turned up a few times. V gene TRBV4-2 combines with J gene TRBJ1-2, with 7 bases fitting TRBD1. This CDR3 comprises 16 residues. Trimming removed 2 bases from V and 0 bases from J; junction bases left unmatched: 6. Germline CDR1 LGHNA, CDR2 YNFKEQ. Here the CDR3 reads CASSQQSGTANYGYTF. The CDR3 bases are TGTGCCAGCAGCCAACAATCCGGGACAGCTAACTATGGCTACACCTTC.

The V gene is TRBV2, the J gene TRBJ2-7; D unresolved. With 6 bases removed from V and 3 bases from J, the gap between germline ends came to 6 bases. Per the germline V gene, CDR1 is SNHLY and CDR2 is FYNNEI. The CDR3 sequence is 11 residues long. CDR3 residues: CASSNNYEQYV. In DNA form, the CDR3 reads TGTGCCAGCAGCAACAACTACGAGCAGTACGTC.

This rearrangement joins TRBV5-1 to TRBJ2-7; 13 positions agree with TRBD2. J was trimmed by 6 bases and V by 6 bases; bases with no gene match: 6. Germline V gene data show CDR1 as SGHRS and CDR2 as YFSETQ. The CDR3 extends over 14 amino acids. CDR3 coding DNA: TGCGCCAGCAAGTGGACTAGCGGGAGCGGCGAGCAGTACTTC. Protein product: CASKWTSGSGEQYF.

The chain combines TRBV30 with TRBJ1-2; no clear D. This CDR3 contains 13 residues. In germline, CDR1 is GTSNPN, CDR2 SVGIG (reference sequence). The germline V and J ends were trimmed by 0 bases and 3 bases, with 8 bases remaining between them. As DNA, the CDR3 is TGTGCCTGGAGTGTCTCTACAGACTATGGCTACACCTTC. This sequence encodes CAWSVSTDYGYTF. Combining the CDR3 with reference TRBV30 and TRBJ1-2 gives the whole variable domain SQTIHQWPATLVQPVGSPLSLECTVEGTSNPNLYWYRQAAGRGLQLLFYSVGIGQISSEVPQNLSASRPQDRQFILSSKKLLLSDSGFYLCAWSVSTDYGYTFGSGTRLTVV.

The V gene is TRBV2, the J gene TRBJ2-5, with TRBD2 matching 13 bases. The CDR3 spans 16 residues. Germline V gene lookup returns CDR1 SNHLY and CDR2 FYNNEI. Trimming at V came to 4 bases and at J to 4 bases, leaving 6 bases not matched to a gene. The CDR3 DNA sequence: TGTGCCAGCAGTGGCGGACTAGCGGGAGTGTTAGAGACCCAGTACTTC. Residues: CASSGGLAGVLETQYF.

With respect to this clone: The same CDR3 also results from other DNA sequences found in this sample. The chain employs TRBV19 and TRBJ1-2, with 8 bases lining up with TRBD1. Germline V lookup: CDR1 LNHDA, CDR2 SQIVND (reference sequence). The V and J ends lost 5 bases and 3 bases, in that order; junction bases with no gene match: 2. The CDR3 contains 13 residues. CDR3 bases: TGTGCCAGTAGTGAGACAGGGGACTATGGCTACACCTTC. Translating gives CASSETGDYGYTF.

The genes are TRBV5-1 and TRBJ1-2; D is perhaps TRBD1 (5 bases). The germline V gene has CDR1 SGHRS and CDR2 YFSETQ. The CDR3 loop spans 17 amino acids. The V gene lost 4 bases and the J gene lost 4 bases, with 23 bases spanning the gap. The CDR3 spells CASSPRGGPGGGYGYTF. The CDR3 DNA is TGCGCCAGCAGCCCAAGGGGCGGACCGGGGGGGGGCTATGGCTACACCTTC.

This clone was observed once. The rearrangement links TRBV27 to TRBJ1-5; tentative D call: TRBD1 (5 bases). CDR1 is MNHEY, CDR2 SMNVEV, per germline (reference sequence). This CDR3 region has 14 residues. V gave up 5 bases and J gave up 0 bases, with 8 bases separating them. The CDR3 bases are TGTGCCAGCAGTAGCAGGGTTAGCAATCAGCCCCAGCATTTT. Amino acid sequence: CASSSRVSNQPQHF.

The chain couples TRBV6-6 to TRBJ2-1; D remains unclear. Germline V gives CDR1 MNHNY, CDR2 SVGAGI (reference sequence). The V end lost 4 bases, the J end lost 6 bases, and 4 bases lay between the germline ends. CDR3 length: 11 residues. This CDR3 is CASSSINEQFF. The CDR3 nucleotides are TGTGCCAGCAGTTCCATCAATGAGCAGTTCTTC.

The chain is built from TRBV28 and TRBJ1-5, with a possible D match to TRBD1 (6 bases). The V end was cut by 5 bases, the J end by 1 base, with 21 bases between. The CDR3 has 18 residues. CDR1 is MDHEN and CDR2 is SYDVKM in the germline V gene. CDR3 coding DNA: TGTGCCAGCAGTAGAACAGGGACGTGGGGGAAGAGCAATCAGCCCCAGCATTTT. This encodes CASSRTGTWGKSNQPQHF.

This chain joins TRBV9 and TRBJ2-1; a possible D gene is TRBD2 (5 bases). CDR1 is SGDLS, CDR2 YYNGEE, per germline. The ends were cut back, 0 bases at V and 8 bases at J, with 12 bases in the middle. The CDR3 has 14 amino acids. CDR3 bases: TGTGCCAGCAGCGTAGCGGCAACCGGGGATGAGCAGTTCTTC. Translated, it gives CASSVAATGDEQFF.

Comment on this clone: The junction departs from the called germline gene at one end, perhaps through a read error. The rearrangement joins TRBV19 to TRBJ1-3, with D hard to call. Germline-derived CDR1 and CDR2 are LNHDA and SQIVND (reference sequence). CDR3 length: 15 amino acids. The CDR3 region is CASSLDTSSGNTIYF. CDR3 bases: TGTGCCAGTAGTTTAGACACGAGCTCTGGAAACACCATATATTTT.

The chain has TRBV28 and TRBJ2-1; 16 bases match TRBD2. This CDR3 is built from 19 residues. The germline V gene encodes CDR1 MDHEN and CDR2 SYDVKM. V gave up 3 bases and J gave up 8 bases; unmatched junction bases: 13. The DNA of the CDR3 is TGTGCCAGCAGTTTGCCCGGGACTAGCGGGAGGGGAGGGGAGGATGAGCAGTTCTTC. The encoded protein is CASSLPGTSGRGGEDEQFF.

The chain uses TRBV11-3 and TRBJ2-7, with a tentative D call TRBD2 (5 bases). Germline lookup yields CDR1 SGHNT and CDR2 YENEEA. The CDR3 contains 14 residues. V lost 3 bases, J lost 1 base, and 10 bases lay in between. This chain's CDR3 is CASSFSGISYEQYV. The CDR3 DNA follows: TGTGCCAGCAGCTTTTCGGGGATTTCCTACGAGCAGTACGTC.

This CDR3 reads CASSYSLAETSYEQYF. The CDR3 region has the DNA TGTGCCAGCAGTTACTCGCTAGCGGAGACCTCCTACGAGCAGTACTTC. The genes are TRBV6-5 and TRBJ2-7; 7 bases align to TRBD2. Trimming cost V 0 bases and J 0 bases; bases outside gene matches: 5. In germline, CDR1 is MNHEY, CDR2 SVGAGI. The CDR3 loop spans 16 amino acids.

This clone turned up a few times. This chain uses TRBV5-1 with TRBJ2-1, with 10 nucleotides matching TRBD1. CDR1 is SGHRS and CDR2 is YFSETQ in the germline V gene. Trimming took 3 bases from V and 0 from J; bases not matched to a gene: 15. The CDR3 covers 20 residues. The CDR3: CASSSVRDRGGGSSYNEQFF. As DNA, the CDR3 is TGCGCCAGCAGCTCCGTCCGGGACAGGGGTGGCGGGAGCTCCTACAATGAGCAGTTCTTC.